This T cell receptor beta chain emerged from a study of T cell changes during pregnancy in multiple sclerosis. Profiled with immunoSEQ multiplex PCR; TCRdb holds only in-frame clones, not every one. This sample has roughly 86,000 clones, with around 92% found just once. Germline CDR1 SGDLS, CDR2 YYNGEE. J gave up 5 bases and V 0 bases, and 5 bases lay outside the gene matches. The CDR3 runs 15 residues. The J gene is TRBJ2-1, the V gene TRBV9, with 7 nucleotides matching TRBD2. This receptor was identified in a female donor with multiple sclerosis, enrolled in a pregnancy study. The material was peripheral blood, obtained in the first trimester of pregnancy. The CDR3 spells CASSVEPRGDNEQFF. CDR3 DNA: TGTGCCAGCAGCGTAGAACCCCGGGGGGACAATGAGCAGTTCTTC. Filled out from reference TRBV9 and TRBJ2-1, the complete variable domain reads DSGVTQTPKHLITATGQRVTLRCSPRSGDLSVYWYQQSLDQGLQFLIQYYNGEERAKGNILERFSAQQFPDLHSELNLSSLELGDSALYFCASSVEPRGDNEQFFGPGTRLTVL.